These 14 T cell receptor beta chains share one sample of origin, sequenced in a study of T cell responses to AZD1222 COVID-19 vaccine. The assay was immunoSEQ multiplex PCR, and TCRdb's table has in-frame clones only and misses some. The sample yields about 76,000 clones, more than 75% seen once. Source: peripheral blood, taken on day 0 of AZD1222 vaccination. All receptors derive from an adult in good health.

The V and J genes are TRBV5-1 and TRBJ2-2; TRBD1 is a possible D gene (6 bases). The V and J ends lost 2 bases and 3 bases respectively, with 11 bases between them. The CDR3 covers 15 residues. Germline V gene lookup returns CDR1 SGHRS and CDR2 YFSETQ. The CDR3 loop reads CASSFTGLDTGELFF. The CDR3 nucleotides read TGCGCCAGCAGCTTCACAGGGTTGGACACCGGGGAGCTGTTTTTT.

The chain recombines TRBV27 with TRBJ1-1, with 12 nucleotides matching TRBD1. This CDR3 has 17 amino acids. V trimming: 3 bases; J trimming: 11 bases; junction bases outside the gene matches: 16. CDR1 is MNHEY and CDR2 is SMNVEV in the germline V gene (reference sequence). Written as DNA, the CDR3 is TGTGCCAGCAGTTTCTCTCCGCAAAGTCCGGGACAGGGGGCGGCTTTCTTT. Its protein is CASSFSPQSPGQGAAFF.

V and J are TRBV7-6 and TRBJ1-5, with TRBD1 as a possible D gene (5 bases). The CDR3 runs 15 residues. V was clipped by 3 bases and J by 3 bases, with 12 bases between them. Germline CDR1 and CDR2: SGHVS and FNYEAQ. CDR3 DNA sequence: TGTGCCAGCAGCTTGGGCCAGGGTAACAATCAGCCCCAGCATTTT. Translating it yields CASSLGQGNNQPQHF.

The rearrangement uses TRBV5-4 and TRBJ1-4, with a tentative D call TRBD1 (6 bases). CDR1 SGHNT and CDR2 YYREEE come from the germline V gene (reference sequence). The CDR3 has 17 amino acids. The ends were cut back, 3 bases at V and 2 bases at J, with 17 bases in the middle. CDR3 sequence (DNA): TGTGCCAGCAGCTCAAGAGAGGGGGTTAGGACTAATGAAAAACTGTTTTTT. Residues: CASSSREGVRTNEKLFF.

V and J are TRBV6-2 or TRBV6-3 and TRBJ2-3; tentative D call: TRBD2 (6 bases). The CDR3 is 14 amino acids. Germline CDR1 MNHEY, CDR2 SVGEGT. V was trimmed by 4 bases and J by 1 base, leaving 9 bases between them. In DNA, the CDR3 is TGTGCCAGCAGTTCGGCGGGACGCACAGATACGCAGTATTTT. Translation: CASSSAGRTDTQYF.

This clone occurred once. The V and J genes are TRBV27 and TRBJ1-1, with TRBD1 identical over 7 bases. The J segment lost 6 bases and the V segment lost 10 bases, leaving 8 bases of the junction unmatched. This CDR3 spans 12 amino acids. Germline V gene data show CDR1 as MNHEY and CDR2 as SMNVEV (reference sequence). CDR3 in amino acids: CATRQGGAEAFF. The CDR3 region has the DNA TGTGCCACTCGACAGGGAGGCGCTGAAGCTTTCTTT.

V usage is TRBV2 and J usage is TRBJ1-5; possibly TRBD1 for D (6 bases). The CDR3 sequence is 16 residues long. The germline V and J ends were trimmed by 10 bases and 7 bases, with 26 bases remaining between them. The V gene's germline CDR1 is SNHLY and CDR2 FYNNEI. The CDR3, as DNA: TGTGCCACGGACAGAGAGGTGGTTCGGGGGGGGCAGCCCCAGCATTTT. Translated, it gives CATDREVVRGGQPQHF.

The chain links TRBV4-3 to TRBJ2-5; D is undetermined. The V end lost 1 base, the J end lost 5 bases, and 8 bases lay between the germline ends. CDR3 size: 13 residues. Germline-derived CDR1 and CDR2 are LGHNA and YSLEER. CDR3: CASSQGSWETQYF. CDR3 coding DNA: TGCGCCAGCAGCCAAGGGAGTTGGGAGACCCAGTACTTC.

The V and J genes are TRBV30 and TRBJ1-4, with 7 bases fitting TRBD1. Germline V lookup: CDR1 GTSNPN, CDR2 SVGIG (reference sequence). The J segment lost 7 bases and the V segment lost 1 base, leaving 3 bases of the junction unmatched. The CDR3 sequence is 13 residues long. CDR3 bases: TGTGCCTGGAGTGGGCAGGGGGGTGAAAAACTGTTTTTT. It translates to CAWSGQGGEKLFF.

The chain uses TRBV5-8 and TRBJ1-2, with D perhaps TRBD1 (6 bases). The germline V gene encodes CDR1 SGHTS and CDR2 YDEGEE. V lost 1 base and J 6 bases, leaving 28 bases between the germline ends. CDR3 length equals 19 residues. CDR3 sequence (DNA): TGTGCCAGCAGCTTGAAGATTTTTTTTGGACAGCTGATGGGGGATGGCTACACCTTC. It specifies CASSLKIFFGQLMGDGYTF. Complete variable domain (other parts from reference TRBV5-8 and TRBJ1-2): EAGVTQSPTHLIKTRGQQATLRCSPISGHTSVYWYQQALGLGLQFLLWYDEGEERNRGNFPPRFSGRQFPNYSSELNVNALELEDSALYLCASSLKIFFGQLMGDGYTFGSGTRLTVV.

The CDR3 DNA reads as TGTGCCATCAGTGGGAGGGAATTAGCCTACGAGCAGTACTTC. Translating gives CAISGRELAYEQYF. The chain has TRBV10-3 and TRBJ2-7, with D possibly TRBD2 on 6 matching bases. The V gene lost 4 bases and the J gene lost 2 bases, with 12 bases spanning the gap. CDR3 length equals 14 residues. CDR1 is ENHRY, CDR2 SYGVKD, per germline.

This clone turned up a few times. The chain carries TRBV3-1 (or the pseudogene TRBV3-2) and TRBJ2-5; the match to TRBD2 covers 9 bases. The CDR3 spans 15 residues. Germline assignment: CDR1 LGHDT and CDR2 YNNKEL (reference sequence). The V and J ends lost 8 bases and 0 bases, in that order; junction bases with no gene match: 7. This CDR3 reads CASLSTSGHQETQYF. As DNA, the CDR3 is TGTGCCAGCCTCTCGACTAGCGGACACCAAGAGACCCAGTACTTC.

This chain uses TRBV7-2 with TRBJ1-1, with TRBD1 as a possible D gene (5 bases). Germline V CDR1 and CDR2: SGHTA, FQGNSA. Trimming took off 7 bases at V and 1 base at J, with 13 bases between the two ends. The CDR3 runs 14 residues. CDR3 sequence: CASTAGRSNTEAFF. CDR3 DNA: TGTGCCAGCACTGCGGGACGGTCGAACACTGAAGCTTTCTTT.

A word on this clone: The DNA is omitted, as the CDR3 cannot be located on it reliably, and the CDR3 follows TCRdb's listing. The chain is built from TRBV21-1 and TRBJ1-3. TRBV21-1 has pseudogene status. Inclusive of both ends, the CDR3 amounts to 14 amino acids. CDR3 sequence reads: CASRRVGLGNTIYF.